This T cell receptor beta chain is from a study of human T cells and chemical hapten exposure. Turning to the study itself: All through the roughly 25-week study, the scalp of each patient received diphenylcyclopropenone doses weekly.

TCRdb analysed the RACE reads with MiXCR anew, one entry per CDR3 protein. The sample holds more than 100,000 distinct CDR3 sequences; about 10% are singletons and the top ten take 2.4%. CDR3 length: 12 residues. V was cut by 2 bases and J by 7 bases, with 6 bases left in between. The germline CDR1 and CDR2 sequences are SGHTA and FQGNSA. Documented time point: patch test 3, about 24 weeks after DPC sensitization. Treatment indicated: therapeutic diphenylcyclopropenone sensitization with weekly scalp DPC. This specimen consisted of whole blood, obtained in connection with sensitization to the hapten diphenylcyclopropenone (DPC). The V gene is TRBV7-2, the J gene TRBJ1-5; D gene uncertain. The receptor was isolated from a woman in her 50s with alopecia areata. Some clones in this sample may be carry-over from other donors' samples. CDR3 amino acids: CASSLLGQPQHF. The CDR3 bases are TGTGCCAGCAGCTTATTAGGACAGCCCCAGCATTTT. The entire variable domain, with the rest obtained from reference TRBV7-2 and TRBJ1-5, is as follows: GAGVSQSPSNKVTEKGKDVELRCDPISGHTALYWYRQSLGQGLEFLIYFQGNSAPDKSGLPSDRFSAERTGGSVSTLTIQRTQQEDSAVYLCASSLLGQPQHFGDGTRLSIL.